Presented here are 26 T cell receptor beta chains from one specimen sequenced in a study of B cell selection in AIRE deficiency. Assay used: immunoSEQ multiplex PCR; TCRdb lists only in-frame clones, some missing. Among roughly 25,000 clones, 95% to 98% were seen once, and the ten largest hold 0.2% to 0.25%. Sorting defined conventional CD4 T cells as CD4+CD127+. The source material was CD4+CD127+ conventional T cells sorted from PBMCs. The source of these receptors is a human donor in good health.

This clone has a handful of counts. The DNA of the CDR3 is TGTGCCAGCAGTTTAGGGACAGGGGTAGCCTACGAGCAGTACTTC. Translated, it gives CASSLGTGVAYEQYF. V gene TRBV7-3 combines with J gene TRBJ2-7; TRBD1 aligns across 10 bases. The CDR3 runs 15 residues. J lost 2 bases, V lost 6 bases, and 7 bases had no gene match. CDR1 is SGHTA and CDR2 is FQGTGA in the germline V gene. Drawing the rest from reference TRBV7-3 and TRBJ2-7, the complete variable domain is GAGVSQTPSNKVTEKGKYVELRCDPISGHTALYWYRQSLGQGPEFLIYFQGTGAADDSGLPNDRFFAVRPEGSVSTLKIQRTERGDSAVYLCASSLGTGVAYEQYFGPGTRLTVT.

The chain uses TRBV7-2 and TRBJ2-5; D remains ambiguous. V gave up 1 base and J gave up 6 bases, with 6 bases separating them. Germline CDR1 reads SGHTA; CDR2 reads FQGNSA. The CDR3 covers 12 residues. DNA of the CDR3: TGTGCCAGCAGCTTAGGCGATCAGACCCAGTACTTC. It translates to CASSLGDQTQYF. Combining the CDR3 with reference TRBV7-2 and TRBJ2-5 gives the whole variable domain GAGVSQSPSNKVTEKGKDVELRCDPISGHTALYWYRQSLGQGLEFLIYFQGNSAPDKSGLPSDRFSAERTGGSVSTLTIQRTQQEDSAVYLCASSLGDQTQYFGPGTRLLVL.

The V and J genes are TRBV6-1 and TRBJ2-7; weak D call: TRBD1 (5 bases). Trimming took off 6 bases at V and 9 bases at J, with 6 bases between the two ends. This CDR3 region has 9 residues. Germline assignment: CDR1 MNHNS and CDR2 SASEGT. CDR3 loop: CASRRGQYF. As DNA, the CDR3 is TGTGCCAGCAGAAGGGGGCAGTACTTC.

The chain links TRBV7-3 to TRBJ2-2, with D tentatively TRBD1 or TRBD2 (6 bases each). Germline V gene sequence: CDR1 SGHTA, CDR2 FQGTGA. Trimming stripped 4 bases from V and 5 bases from J, with 11 bases between. The CDR3 is 14 amino acids. CDR3: CASSSQGGTGELFF. The CDR3 nucleotides are TGTGCCAGCAGCTCCCAAGGGGGGACCGGGGAGCTGTTTTTT. The variable domain in full, with the rest retrieved from reference TRBV7-3 and TRBJ2-2, is GAGVSQTPSNKVTEKGKYVELRCDPISGHTALYWYRQSLGQGPEFLIYFQGTGAADDSGLPNDRFFAVRPEGSVSTLKIQRTERGDSAVYLCASSSQGGTGELFFGEGSRLTVL.

V and J are TRBV5-1 and TRBJ2-3, with 14 nucleotides matching TRBD2. Germline V gene sequence: CDR1 SGHRS, CDR2 YFSETQ. V gave up 4 bases and J gave up 4 bases; unmatched junction bases: 11. The CDR3 sequence is 18 residues long. The CDR3 is CASSRVSGTSGSADTQYF. CDR3 in DNA: TGCGCCAGCAGCCGAGTCTCCGGGACTAGCGGGAGTGCAGATACGCAGTATTTT.

The chain couples TRBV18 to TRBJ2-7; D is perhaps TRBD2 (5 bases). Germline CDR1 and CDR2: KGHSH and LQKENI. CDR3 length: 15 residues. Trimming took 6 bases from V and 1 from J, leaving 16 bases between them. The CDR3 loop reads CASSPLLAGSYEQYF. The CDR3 nucleotides read TGTGCCAGCTCCCCGCTGCTTGCGGGTTCCTACGAGCAGTACTTC.

This chain uses TRBV2 with TRBJ2-7; 8 positions agree with TRBD1. V was clipped by 3 bases and J by 1 base; unmatched bases: 2. Germline-derived CDR1 and CDR2 are SNHLY and FYNNEI. This CDR3 region has 14 residues. The CDR3 DNA sequence: TGTGCCAGCAGTGATCAGGGGGCTTCCTACGAGCAGTACTTC. Its translation is CASSDQGASYEQYF.

On this clone: Other DNA sequences within the sample encode an identical CDR3. The chain combines TRBV5-1 with TRBJ2-7; D gene unclear. Germline V gives CDR1 SGHRS, CDR2 YFSETQ. Trimming took off 2 bases at V and 1 base at J, with 7 bases between the two ends. The CDR3 contains 13 residues. The DNA for the CDR3 is TGCGCCAGCAGCTTTACGGTTTCCTACGAGCAGTACTTC. Protein sequence: CASSFTVSYEQYF.

The chain has TRBV11-3 and TRBJ2-1, with D perhaps TRBD2 (5 bases). Trimming pared 5 bases from V and 8 bases from J, leaving 10 bases between. CDR3 length: 12 residues. CDR1 and CDR2 from the germline V gene are SGHNT and YENEEA. The CDR3 coding sequence is TGTGCCAGCAGCGGGAGACGCGATGAGCAGTTCTTC. It codes for CASSGRRDEQFF.

This chain joins TRBV7-9 and TRBJ1-6, with TRBD1 matching 7 bases. The V gene end was trimmed by 4 bases and the J gene end by 10 bases; junction bases not matched to a gene: 16. Germline V gives CDR1 SEHNR, CDR2 FQNEAQ (reference sequence). The CDR3 extends over 17 amino acids. CDR3: CASSSLPTGKGSSPLHF. CDR3 nucleotide sequence: TGTGCCAGCAGCTCTCTACCGACAGGGAAAGGCAGCTCACCCCTCCACTTT.

CDR3 sequence: CASSFSGTAWDEQFF. The CDR3 nucleotides are TGTGCCAGCAGCTTCTCCGGGACAGCCTGGGATGAGCAGTTCTTC. This sequence joins TRBV5-6 and TRBJ2-1; 7 positions match TRBD1. J was trimmed by 8 bases and V by 2 bases; bases with no gene match: 10. This CDR3 is 15 amino acids long. The germline CDR1 and CDR2 sequences are SGHDT and YYEEEE.

The chain uses TRBV27 and TRBJ2-7, with D possibly being TRBD1 (6 bases). Germline V gene data show CDR1 as MNHEY and CDR2 as SMNVEV (reference sequence). The CDR3 is made up of 15 amino acids. Trimming took 3 bases from V and 3 from J, leaving 15 bases between them. CDR3 residues: CASSLRGQRNYEQYF. The CDR3 DNA is TGTGCCAGCAGTTTGAGAGGACAGAGAAACTACGAGCAGTACTTC.

This chain uses TRBV4-1 with TRBJ1-1; 7 nucleotides agree with TRBD1. CDR3 size: 16 residues. Germline CDR1 and CDR2: MGHRA and YSYEKL. The V gene end was trimmed by 4 bases and the J gene end by 5 bases; junction bases not matched to a gene: 13. This CDR3 is CASSPLDLTGRTEAFF. Here the CDR3 DNA reads TGCGCCAGCAGCCCTCTAGACTTGACAGGGAGGACTGAAGCTTTCTTT.

The chain employs TRBV2 and TRBJ1-5; weak D call: TRBD1 (6 bases). Deletions cut 6 bases from V and 3 bases from J, with 18 bases between. Per germline, CDR1 SNHLY and CDR2 FYNNEI. CDR3 length: 16 residues. The DNA of the CDR3 is TGTGCCAGCAGCCGATCCGGACAGCTCTCCAATCAGCCCCAGCATTTT. Its translation: CASSRSGQLSNQPQHF. Drawing the rest from reference TRBV2 and TRBJ1-5, the complete variable domain is EPEVTQTPSHQVTQMGQEVILRCVPISNHLYFYWYRQILGQKVEFLVSFYNNEISEKSEIFDDQFSVERPDGSNFTLKIRSTKLEDSAMYFCASSRSGQLSNQPQHFGDGTRLSIL.

V gene TRBV29-1 combines with J gene TRBJ2-3; 10 bases line up with TRBD1. The CDR3 runs 17 residues. Trimming removed 4 bases from V and 2 bases from J; junction bases left unmatched: 12. Germline CDR1 reads SQVTM; CDR2 reads ANQGSEA. In DNA form, the CDR3 reads TGCAGCGTTGCCGGGACAGGGGAAACCGGCTACACAGATACGCAGTATTTT. This gives the protein CSVAGTGETGYTDTQYF.

V usage is TRBV28 and J usage is TRBJ2-7; D might be TRBD1 (6 bases). Trimming took off 6 bases at V and 7 bases at J, with 22 bases between the two ends. This CDR3 has 15 amino acids. Germline V gene data show CDR1 as MDHEN and CDR2 as SYDVKM. This chain's CDR3 is CASSYRTAYPYEQYF. CDR3 nucleotides: TGTGCCAGCAGCTATAGGACAGCCTACCCTTATGAGCAGTACTTC.

This chain uses TRBV6-1 with TRBJ2-1; 9 bases are shared with TRBD1. Germline values: CDR1 MNHNS, CDR2 SASEGT. The CDR3 contains 15 residues. V lost 6 bases to trimming and J lost 4 bases; unmatched junction nucleotides: 7. CDR3 DNA sequence: TGTGCCAGCAGGGCCGGGACAGGGCCTTACAATGAGCAGTTCTTC. Amino acid sequence: CASRAGTGPYNEQFF.

V usage is TRBV10-3 and J usage is TRBJ1-2; possible D gene TRBD1, 6 bases. The CDR3 consists of 12 residues. Germline CDR1 reads ENHRY; CDR2 reads SYGVKD. V lost 1 base and J lost 8, with 8 bases in between. The CDR3 DNA is TGTGCCATCAGTGAGTGGGGACACGGCTACACCTTC. Its protein is CAISEWGHGYTF.

This sequence joins TRBV4-1 and TRBJ2-3; 11 nucleotides match TRBD2. Trimming at V came to 5 bases and at J to 0 bases, leaving 7 bases not matched to a gene. Germline CDR1 MGHRA, CDR2 YSYEKL. The CDR3 has 17 amino acids. The CDR3 region is CASSLRLAGLSTDTQYF. CDR3 DNA sequence: TGCGCCAGCAGCTTACGACTAGCGGGACTTAGCACAGATACGCAGTATTTT.

The chain joins TRBV28 to TRBJ1-4, with D perhaps TRBD1 (6 bases). Per germline, CDR1 MDHEN and CDR2 SYDVKM. The V end lost 2 bases, the J end lost 14 bases, and 12 bases lay between the germline ends. The CDR3 sequence is 12 residues long. CDR3 in DNA: TGTGCCAGCAGTTTAACAGGGTTCGAGCTGTTTTTT. Translation gives CASSLTGFELFF.

The genes are TRBV28 and TRBJ1-6, with D possibly matching TRBD1 (5 bases). V was pared by 3 bases and J by 10 bases, with 13 bases between. The CDR3 consists of 14 residues. Looked up from germline, CDR1 is MDHEN and CDR2 is SYDVKM. CDR3 amino acids: CASSFGPKGSPLHF. DNA of the CDR3: TGTGCCAGCAGTTTCGGCCCGAAGGGGTCACCCCTCCACTTT.

J is TRBJ2-7 and V is TRBV11-2; 7 bases agree with TRBD1. Looked up from germline, CDR1 is SGHAT and CDR2 is FQNNGV. The CDR3 length is 13 residues. V was clipped by 5 bases and J by 6 bases; unmatched bases: 7. The CDR3 is CASSTTGPSEQYF. CDR3 in DNA: TGTGCCAGCAGCACGACAGGGCCCTCCGAGCAGTACTTC.

Of note for this clone: One end of the junction fails to match germline, which may point to a read error. The V call is TRBV6-1, the J call TRBJ2-2; 7 bases agree with TRBD1. Germline values: CDR1 MNHNS, CDR2 SASEGT. CDR3 length: 13 amino acids. CDR3 residues: CASSDTGDGKLFF. Here the CDR3 DNA reads TGTGCCAGCAGTGACACAGGGGACGGGAAGCTGTTTTTT.

The J gene is TRBJ2-7, the V gene TRBV10-2; no reliable D call. The CDR3 spans 15 residues. Trimming pared 3 bases from V and 4 bases from J, leaving 16 bases between. Germline CDR1 reads WSHSY; CDR2 reads SAAADI. The CDR3 bases are TGCGCCAGCAGTGAAGTTGGGGTCTCGAAATACGAGCAGTACTTC. Its translation is CASSEVGVSKYEQYF.

This chain uses TRBV5-4 with TRBJ1-2; 8 bases are a match to TRBD1. The germline gives CDR1 SGHNT, CDR2 YYREEE (reference sequence). V shed 2 bases, J shed 6 bases, and the junction held 6 bases outside the gene matches. The length of the CDR3 is 14 residues. The CDR3 is CASSFTDRGHGYTF. The CDR3 DNA reads as TGTGCCAGCAGCTTCACCGACAGGGGCCATGGCTACACCTTC.

The genes are TRBV7-2 and TRBJ1-2; D not certain. The CDR3 totals 15 residues. The germline V and J ends were trimmed by 3 bases and 0 bases, with 11 bases remaining between them. In germline, CDR1 is SGHTA, CDR2 FQGNSA. CDR3 nucleotide sequence: TGTGCCAGCAGCTTTTCGGGGTTTGCTAACTATGGCTACACCTTC. Protein product: CASSFSGFANYGYTF.